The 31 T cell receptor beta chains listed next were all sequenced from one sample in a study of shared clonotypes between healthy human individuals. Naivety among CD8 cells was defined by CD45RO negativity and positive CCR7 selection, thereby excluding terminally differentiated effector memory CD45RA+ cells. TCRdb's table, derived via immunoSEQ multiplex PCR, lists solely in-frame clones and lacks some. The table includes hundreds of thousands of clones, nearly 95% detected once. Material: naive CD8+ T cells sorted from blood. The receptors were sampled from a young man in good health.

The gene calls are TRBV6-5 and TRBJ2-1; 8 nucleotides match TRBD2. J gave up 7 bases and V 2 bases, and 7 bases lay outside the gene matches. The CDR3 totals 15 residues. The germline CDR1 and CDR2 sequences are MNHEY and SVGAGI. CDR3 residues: CASSYGAGEGNEQFF. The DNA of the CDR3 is TGTGCCAGCAGTTACGGAGCGGGAGAAGGGAATGAGCAGTTCTTC.

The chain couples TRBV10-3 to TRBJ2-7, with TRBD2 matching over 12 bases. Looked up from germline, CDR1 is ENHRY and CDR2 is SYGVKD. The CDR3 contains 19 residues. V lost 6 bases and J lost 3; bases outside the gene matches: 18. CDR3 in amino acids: CAIRVTGPGAGLAGYEQYF. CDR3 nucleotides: TGTGCCATCAGGGTTACCGGGCCAGGAGCGGGACTAGCGGGCTACGAGCAGTACTTC.

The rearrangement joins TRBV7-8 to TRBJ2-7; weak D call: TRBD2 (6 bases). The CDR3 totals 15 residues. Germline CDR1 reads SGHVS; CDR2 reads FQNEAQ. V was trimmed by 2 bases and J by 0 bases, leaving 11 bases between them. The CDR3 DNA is TGTGCCAGCAGCTTACGGGGGAGTAGCTCCTACGAGCAGTACTTC. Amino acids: CASSLRGSSSYEQYF. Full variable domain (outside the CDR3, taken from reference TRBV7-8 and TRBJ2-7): GAGVSQSPRYKVAKRGQDVALRCDPISGHVSLFWYQQALGQGPEFLTYFQNEAQLDKSGLPSDRFFAERPEGSVSTLKIQRTQQEDSAVYLCASSLRGSSSYEQYFGPGTRLTVT.

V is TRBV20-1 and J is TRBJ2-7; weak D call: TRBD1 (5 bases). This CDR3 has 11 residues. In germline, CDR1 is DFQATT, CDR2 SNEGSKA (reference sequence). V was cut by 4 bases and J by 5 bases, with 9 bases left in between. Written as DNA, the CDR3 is TGCAGTGCTATACAGGTCCACGAGCAGTACTTC. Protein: CSAIQVHEQYF.

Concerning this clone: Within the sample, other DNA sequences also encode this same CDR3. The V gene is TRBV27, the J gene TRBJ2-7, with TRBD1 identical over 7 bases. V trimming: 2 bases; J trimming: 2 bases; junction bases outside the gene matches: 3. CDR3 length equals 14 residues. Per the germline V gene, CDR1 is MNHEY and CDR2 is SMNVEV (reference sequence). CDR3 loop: CASSLRQGAYEQYF. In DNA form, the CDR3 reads TGTGCCAGCAGTTTAAGGCAGGGGGCCTACGAGCAGTACTTC.

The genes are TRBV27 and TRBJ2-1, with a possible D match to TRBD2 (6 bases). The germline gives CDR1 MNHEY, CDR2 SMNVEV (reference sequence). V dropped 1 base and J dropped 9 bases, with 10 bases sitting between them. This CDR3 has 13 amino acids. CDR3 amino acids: CASSLYGSPEQFF. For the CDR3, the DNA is TGTGCCAGCAGTTTATACGGGAGCCCTGAGCAGTTCTTC.

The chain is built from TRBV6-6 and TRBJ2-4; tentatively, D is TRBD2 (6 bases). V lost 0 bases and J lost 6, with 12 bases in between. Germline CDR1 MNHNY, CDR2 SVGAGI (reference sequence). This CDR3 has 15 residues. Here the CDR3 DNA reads TGTGCCAGCAGTTACTCATGGGGAGGATCAAACATTCAGTACTTC. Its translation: CASSYSWGGSNIQYF.

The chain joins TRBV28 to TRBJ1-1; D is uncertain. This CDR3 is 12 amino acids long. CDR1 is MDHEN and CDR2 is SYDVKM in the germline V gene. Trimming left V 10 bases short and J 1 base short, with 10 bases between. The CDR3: CAISGQNTEAFF. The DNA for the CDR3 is TGTGCCATTTCCGGTCAGAACACTGAAGCTTTCTTT.

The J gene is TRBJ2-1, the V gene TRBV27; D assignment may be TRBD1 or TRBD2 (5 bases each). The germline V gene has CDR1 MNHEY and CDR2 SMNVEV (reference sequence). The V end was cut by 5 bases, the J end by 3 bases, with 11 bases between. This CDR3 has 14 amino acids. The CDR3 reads CASSQSGSYNEQFF. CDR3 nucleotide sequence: TGTGCCAGCAGTCAATCAGGGAGCTACAATGAGCAGTTCTTC.

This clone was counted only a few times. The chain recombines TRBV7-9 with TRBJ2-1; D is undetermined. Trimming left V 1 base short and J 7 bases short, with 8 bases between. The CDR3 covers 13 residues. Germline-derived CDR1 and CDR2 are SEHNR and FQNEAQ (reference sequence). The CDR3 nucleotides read TGTGCCAGCAGCTTAGTTGGGCAGAATGAGCAGTTCTTC. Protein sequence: CASSLVGQNEQFF.

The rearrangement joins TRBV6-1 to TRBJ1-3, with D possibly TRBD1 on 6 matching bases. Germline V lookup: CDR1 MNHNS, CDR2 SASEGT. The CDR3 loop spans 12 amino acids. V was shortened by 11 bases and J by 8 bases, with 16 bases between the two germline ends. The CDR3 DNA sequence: TGTGCCGCGACGGGAGGGGGTTACACCATATATTTT. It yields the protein CAATGGGYTIYF.

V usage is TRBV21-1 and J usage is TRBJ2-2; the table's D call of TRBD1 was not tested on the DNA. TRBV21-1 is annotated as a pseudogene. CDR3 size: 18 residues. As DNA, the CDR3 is TGTGCCAGCAGCCAAACGGCCGAACAGGGCCCGGGCACCGGGGAGCTGTTTTTT. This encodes CASSQTAEQGPGTGELFF.

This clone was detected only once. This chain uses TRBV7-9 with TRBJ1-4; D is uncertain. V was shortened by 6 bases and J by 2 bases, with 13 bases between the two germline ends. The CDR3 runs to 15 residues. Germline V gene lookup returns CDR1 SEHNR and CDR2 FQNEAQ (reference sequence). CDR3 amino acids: CASSSGDATNEKLFF. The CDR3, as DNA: TGTGCCAGCAGTTCCGGGGATGCCACTAATGAAAAACTGTTTTTT. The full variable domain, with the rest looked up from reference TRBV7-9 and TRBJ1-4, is DTGVSQNPRHKITKRGQNVTFRCDPISEHNRLYWYRQTLGQGPEFLTYFQNEAQLEKSRLLSDRFSAERPKGSFSTLEIQRTEQGDSAMYLCASSSGDATNEKLFFGSGTQLSVL.

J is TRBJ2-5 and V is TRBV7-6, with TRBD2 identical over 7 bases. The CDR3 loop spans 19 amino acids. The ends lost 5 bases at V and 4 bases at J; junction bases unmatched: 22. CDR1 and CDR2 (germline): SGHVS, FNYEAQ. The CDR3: CASSPLIRVGGPPGETQYF. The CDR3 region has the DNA TGTGCCAGCAGCCCCTTGATTCGGGTGGGAGGGCCCCCAGGAGAGACCCAGTACTTC.

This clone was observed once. The DNA of the CDR3 is TGCGCCAGCAGCCAAGCTGGGACCTCCTGGGGCATAATCGGAGAAAAACTGTTTTTT. It translates to CASSQAGTSWGIIGEKLFF. The chain combines TRBV4-3 with TRBJ1-4; tentative D call: TRBD1 (5 bases). The CDR3 is 19 residues long. V was pared by 1 base and J by 8 bases, with 26 bases between. Looked up from germline, CDR1 is LGHNA and CDR2 is YSLEER.

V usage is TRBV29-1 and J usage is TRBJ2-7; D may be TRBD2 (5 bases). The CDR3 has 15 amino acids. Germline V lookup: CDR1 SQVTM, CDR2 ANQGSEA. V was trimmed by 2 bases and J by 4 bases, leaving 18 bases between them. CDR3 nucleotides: TGCAGCGTTGAATTAGTGGGGAGTGAACAGTACGAGCAGTACTTC. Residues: CSVELVGSEQYEQYF.

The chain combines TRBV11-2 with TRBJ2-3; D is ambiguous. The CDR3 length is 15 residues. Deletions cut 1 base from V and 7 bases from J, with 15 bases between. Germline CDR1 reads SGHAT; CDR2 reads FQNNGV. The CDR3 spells CASSLVGRVVNTQYF. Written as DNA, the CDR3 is TGTGCCAGCAGCTTAGTGGGTAGGGTCGTCAATACGCAGTATTTT. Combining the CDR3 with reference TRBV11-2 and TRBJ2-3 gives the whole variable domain EAGVAQSPRYKIIEKRQSVAFWCNPISGHATLYWYQQILGQGPKLLIQFQNNGVVDDSQLPKDRFSAERLKGVDSTLKIQPAKLEDSAVYLCASSLVGRVVNTQYFGPGTRLTVL.

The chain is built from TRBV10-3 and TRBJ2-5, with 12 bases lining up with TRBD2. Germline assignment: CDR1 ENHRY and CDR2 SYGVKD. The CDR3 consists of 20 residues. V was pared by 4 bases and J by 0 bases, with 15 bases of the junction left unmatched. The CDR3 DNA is TGTGCCATCAGTGCGACTAGCGGGAGCCCTGGGGGGGGGAACCAAGAGACCCAGTACTTC. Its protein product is CAISATSGSPGGGNQETQYF.

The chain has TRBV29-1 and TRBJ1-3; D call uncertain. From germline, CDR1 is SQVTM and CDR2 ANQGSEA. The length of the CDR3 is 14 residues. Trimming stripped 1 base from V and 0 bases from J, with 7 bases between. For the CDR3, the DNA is TGCAGCGTTGAAGGGCAAGACTCTGGAAACACCATATATTTT. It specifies CSVEGQDSGNTIYF.

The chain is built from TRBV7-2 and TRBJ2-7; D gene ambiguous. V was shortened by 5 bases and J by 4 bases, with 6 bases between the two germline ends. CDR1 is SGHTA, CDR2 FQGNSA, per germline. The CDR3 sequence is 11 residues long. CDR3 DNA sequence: TGTGCCAGCAGCCTAGAGTACGAGCAGTACTTC. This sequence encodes CASSLEYEQYF.

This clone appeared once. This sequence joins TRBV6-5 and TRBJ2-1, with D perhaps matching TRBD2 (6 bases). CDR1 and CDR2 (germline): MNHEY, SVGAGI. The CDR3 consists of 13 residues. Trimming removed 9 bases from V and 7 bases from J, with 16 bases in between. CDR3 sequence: CASEPGAGNEQFF. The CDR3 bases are TGTGCCAGTGAGCCGGGAGCGGGTAATGAGCAGTTCTTC.

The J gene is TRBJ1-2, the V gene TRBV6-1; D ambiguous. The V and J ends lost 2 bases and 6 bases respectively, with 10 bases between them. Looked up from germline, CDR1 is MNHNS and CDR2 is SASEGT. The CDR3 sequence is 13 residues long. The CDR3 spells CASSEFRGDGYTF. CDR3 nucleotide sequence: TGTGCCAGCAGTGAATTTCGTGGGGATGGCTACACCTTC.

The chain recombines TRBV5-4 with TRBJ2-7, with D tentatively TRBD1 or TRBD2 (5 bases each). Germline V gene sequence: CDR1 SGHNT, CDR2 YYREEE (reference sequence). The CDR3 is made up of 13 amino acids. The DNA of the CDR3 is TGTTCAGGGAGTGGGGGACCAACTTACGAGCAGTACTTC. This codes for CSGSGGPTYEQYF.

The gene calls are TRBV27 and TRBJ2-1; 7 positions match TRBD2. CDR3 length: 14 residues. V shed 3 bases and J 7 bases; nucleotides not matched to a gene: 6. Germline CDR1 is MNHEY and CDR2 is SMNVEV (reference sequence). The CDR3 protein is CASSLLAAQNEQFF. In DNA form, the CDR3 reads TGTGCCAGCAGTTTGCTAGCGGCCCAGAATGAGCAGTTCTTC.

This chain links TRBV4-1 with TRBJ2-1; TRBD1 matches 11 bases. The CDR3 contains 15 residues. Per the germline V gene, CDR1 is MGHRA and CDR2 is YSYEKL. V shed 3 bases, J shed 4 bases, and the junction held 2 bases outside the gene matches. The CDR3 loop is CASSQGQGGYNEQFF. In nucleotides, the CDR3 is TGCGCCAGCAGCCAGGGACAGGGGGGATACAATGAGCAGTTCTTC.

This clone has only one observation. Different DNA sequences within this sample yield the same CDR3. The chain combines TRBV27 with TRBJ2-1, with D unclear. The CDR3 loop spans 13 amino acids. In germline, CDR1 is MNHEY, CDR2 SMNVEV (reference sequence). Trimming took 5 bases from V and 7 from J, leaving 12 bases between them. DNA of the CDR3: TGTGCCAGCAGTCCATTCGGCGATAATGAGCAGTTCTTC. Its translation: CASSPFGDNEQFF.

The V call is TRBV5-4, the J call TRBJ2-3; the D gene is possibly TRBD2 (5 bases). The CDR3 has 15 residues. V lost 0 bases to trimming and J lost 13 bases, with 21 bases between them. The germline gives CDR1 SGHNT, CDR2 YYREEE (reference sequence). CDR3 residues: CASSLGSYAGMRKYF. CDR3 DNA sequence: TGTGCCAGCAGCTTGGGATCTTATGCCGGGATGAGGAAGTATTTT.

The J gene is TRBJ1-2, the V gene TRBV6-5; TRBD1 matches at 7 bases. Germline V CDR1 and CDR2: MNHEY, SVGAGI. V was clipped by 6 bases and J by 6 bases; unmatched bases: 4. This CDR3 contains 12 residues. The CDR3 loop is CASSNDRDGYTF. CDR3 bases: TGTGCCAGCAGCAATGACAGGGATGGCTACACCTTC.

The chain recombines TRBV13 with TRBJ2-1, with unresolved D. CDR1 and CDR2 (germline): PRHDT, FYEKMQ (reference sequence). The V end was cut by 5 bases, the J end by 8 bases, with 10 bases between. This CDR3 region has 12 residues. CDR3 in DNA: TGTGCCAGCAGCCCACCGACCGATGAGCAGTTCTTC. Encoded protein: CASSPPTDEQFF.

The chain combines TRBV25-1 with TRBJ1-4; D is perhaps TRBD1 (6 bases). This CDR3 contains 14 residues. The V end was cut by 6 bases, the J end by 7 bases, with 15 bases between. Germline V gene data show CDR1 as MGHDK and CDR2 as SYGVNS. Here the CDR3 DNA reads TGTGCCAGCAGGGAGCAGGGGACGGGTGAAAAACTGTTTTTT. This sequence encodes CASREQGTGEKLFF.

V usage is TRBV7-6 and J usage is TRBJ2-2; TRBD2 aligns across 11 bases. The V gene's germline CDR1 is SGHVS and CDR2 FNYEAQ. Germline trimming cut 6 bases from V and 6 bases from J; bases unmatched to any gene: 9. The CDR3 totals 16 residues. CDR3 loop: CASRAASGRRAGELFF. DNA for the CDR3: TGTGCCAGCAGAGCCGCTAGCGGGAGGAGGGCCGGGGAGCTGTTTTTT.